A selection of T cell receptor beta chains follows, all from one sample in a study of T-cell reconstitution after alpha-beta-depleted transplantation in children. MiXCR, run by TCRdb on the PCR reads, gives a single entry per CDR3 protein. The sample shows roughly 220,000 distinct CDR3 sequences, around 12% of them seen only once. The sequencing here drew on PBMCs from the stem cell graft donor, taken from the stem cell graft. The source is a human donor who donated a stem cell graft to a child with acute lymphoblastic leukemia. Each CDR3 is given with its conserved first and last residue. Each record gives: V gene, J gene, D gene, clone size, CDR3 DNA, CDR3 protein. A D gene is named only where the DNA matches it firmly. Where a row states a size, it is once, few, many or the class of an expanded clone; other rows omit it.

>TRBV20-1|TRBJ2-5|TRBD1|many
TGCAGTGCTAGAGTCGGGGCAGGGGGCGGAGAGACCCAGTACTTC
CSARVGAGGGETQYF
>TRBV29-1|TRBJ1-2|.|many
TGCAGCGTTGTCGCCGTGGCAGGCCCCTATGGCTACACCTTC
CSVVAVAGPYGYTF
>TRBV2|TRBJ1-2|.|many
TGTGCCAGCAATTTGGGTGATGGCTACACCTTC
CASNLGDGYTF
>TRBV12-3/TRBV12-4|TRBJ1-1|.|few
TGTGCCAGCAGTCCCCTCAAGGAAGCTTTCTTT
CASSPLKEAFF
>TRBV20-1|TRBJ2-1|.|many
TGCAGTGCTGCCTCCGCCGGAGTAGGCAATGAGCAGTTCTTC
CSAASAGVGNEQFF
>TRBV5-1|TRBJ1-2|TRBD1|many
TGCGCCAGCAGCCCCCGGGACAGAGGATATGGCTACACCTTC
CASSPRDRGYGYTF
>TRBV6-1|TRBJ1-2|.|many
TGTGCCAGCAGTGACGGGGGCTTCTATGGCTACACCTTC
CASSDGGFYGYTF
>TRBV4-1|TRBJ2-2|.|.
TGCGCCAGTGGCTTTCCCCTGAACACCGGGGAGCTGTTTTTT
CASGFPLNTGELFF
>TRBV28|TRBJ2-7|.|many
TGTGCCAGCAAAAAGGGGTCCCCTGGCGAGCAGTACTTC
CASKKGSPGEQYF
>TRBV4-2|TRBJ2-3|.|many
TGTGCCAGCAGCCAAGGGGCAGATACGCAGTATTTT
CASSQGADTQYF
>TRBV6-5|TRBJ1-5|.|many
TGTGCCAGCAATCCACGGGGCCGGGACGGACAGCCCCAGCATTTT
CASNPRGRDGQPQHF
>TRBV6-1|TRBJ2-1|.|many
TGTGCCAGCGGGGGACTCGCGGTCCCTGAGCAGTTCTTC
CASGGLAVPEQFF
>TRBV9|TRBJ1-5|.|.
TGTGCCAGCAGCGTCGGTCCAGGGTTGGGGTATAGCAATCAGCCCCAGCATTTT
CASSVGPGLGYSNQPQHF